This T cell receptor beta chain was sequenced in a study of T cells after yellow fever vaccination. About the study: With SMART-Seq v4 Ultra Low Input, the fractions containing low cell numbers were prepared.

This clonotype was seen a few times. Its cognate antigen is unknown. The CDR3 is 14 amino acids. The germline gives CDR1 SGHRS, CDR2 YFSETQ. V was pared by 5 bases and J by 5 bases, with 16 bases between. Making TCR cDNA involved 5'RACE template switching, which added UMIs and a universal primer site. TCRdb reprocessed the 5' RACE reads with MiXCR, giving one entry per CDR3 protein. The sample lists about 370,000 distinct CDR3 sequences, under 14% occurring once. General study results and limits: Weaker overall, the secondary response nonetheless peaked faster (day 5 versus 15). The booster response re-showed most primary clones: roughly 97% CD4, approximately 86% CD8.

The receptor's source is a man aged 18 to 29 who received the YFV17D yellow fever vaccine. The V gene is TRBV5-1, the J gene TRBJ2-5, with a possible D match to TRBD1 (5 bases). Sequenced here: PBMCs, sampled on the day of the first yellow fever vaccination. CDR3 bases: TGCGCCAGCAGTCTAGGCAGGGTCACGGAGACCCAGTACTTC. Its protein product is CASSLGRVTETQYF. The whole variable domain, remainder taken from reference TRBV5-1 and TRBJ2-5, is KAGVTQTPRYLIKTRGQQVTLSCSPISGHRSVSWYQQTPGQGLQFLFEYFSETQRNKGNFPGRFSGRQFSNSRSEMNVSTLELGDSALYLCASSLGRVTETQYFGPGTRLLVL.